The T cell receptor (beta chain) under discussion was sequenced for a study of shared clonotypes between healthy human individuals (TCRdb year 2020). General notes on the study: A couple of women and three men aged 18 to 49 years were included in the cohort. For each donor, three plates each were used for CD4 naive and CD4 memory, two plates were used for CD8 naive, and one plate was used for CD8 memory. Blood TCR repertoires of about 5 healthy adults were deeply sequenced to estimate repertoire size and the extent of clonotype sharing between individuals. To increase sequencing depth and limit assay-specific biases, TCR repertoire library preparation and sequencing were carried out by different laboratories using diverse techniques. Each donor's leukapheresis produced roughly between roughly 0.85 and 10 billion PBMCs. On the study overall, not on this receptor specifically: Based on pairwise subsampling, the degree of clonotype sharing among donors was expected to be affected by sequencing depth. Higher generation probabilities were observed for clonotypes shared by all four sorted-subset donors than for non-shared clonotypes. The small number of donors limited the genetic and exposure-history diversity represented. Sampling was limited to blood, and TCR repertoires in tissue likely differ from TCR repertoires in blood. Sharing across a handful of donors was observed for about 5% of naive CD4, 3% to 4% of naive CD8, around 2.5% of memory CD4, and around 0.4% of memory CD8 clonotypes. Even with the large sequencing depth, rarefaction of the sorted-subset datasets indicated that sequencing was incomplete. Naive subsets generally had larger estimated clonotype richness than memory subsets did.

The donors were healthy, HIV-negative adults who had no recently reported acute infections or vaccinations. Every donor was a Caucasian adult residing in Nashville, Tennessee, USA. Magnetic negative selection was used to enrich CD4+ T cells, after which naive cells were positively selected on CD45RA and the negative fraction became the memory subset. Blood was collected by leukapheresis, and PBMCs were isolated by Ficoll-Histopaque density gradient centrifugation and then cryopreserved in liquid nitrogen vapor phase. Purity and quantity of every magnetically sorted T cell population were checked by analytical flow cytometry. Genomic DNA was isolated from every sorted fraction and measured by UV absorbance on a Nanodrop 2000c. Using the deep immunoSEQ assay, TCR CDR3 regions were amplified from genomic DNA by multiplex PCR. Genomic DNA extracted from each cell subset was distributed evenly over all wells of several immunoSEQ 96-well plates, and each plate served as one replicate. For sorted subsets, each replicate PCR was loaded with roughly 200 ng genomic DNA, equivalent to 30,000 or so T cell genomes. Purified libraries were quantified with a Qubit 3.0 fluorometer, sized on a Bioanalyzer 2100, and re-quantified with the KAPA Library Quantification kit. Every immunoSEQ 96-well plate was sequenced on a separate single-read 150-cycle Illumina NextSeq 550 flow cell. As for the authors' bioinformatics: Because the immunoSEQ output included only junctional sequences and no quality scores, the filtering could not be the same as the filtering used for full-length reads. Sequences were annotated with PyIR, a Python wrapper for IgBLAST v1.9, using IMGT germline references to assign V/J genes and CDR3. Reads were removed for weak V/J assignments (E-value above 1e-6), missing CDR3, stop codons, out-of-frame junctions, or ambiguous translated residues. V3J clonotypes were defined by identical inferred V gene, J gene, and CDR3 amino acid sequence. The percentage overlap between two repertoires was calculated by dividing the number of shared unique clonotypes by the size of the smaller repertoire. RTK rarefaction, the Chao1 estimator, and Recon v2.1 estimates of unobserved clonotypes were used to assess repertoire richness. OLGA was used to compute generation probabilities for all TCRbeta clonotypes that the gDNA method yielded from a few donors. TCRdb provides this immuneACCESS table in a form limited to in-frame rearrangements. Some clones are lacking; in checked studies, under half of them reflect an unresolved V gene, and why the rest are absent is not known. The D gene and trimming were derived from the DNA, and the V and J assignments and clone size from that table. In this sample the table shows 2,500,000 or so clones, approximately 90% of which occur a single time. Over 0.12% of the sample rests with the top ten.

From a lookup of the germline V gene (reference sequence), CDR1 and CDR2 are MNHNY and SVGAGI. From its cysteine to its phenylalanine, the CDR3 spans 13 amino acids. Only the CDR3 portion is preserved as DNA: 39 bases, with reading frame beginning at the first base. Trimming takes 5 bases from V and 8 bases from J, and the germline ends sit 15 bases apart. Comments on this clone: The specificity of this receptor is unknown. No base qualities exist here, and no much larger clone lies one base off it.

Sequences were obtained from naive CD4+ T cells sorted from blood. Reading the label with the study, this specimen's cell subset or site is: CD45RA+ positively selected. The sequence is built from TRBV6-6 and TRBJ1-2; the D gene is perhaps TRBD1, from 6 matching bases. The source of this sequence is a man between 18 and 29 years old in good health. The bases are TGTGCCAGCAGTGGCGGTGGGGGCTGGGGCTACACCTTC. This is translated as CASSGGGGWGYTF.